Below, one T cell receptor beta chain is given with its context. This specimen comes from a study of blood T cell repertoires in COVID-19. The CDR3 is 15 residues long. Original processing notes: Amplification of reference gene primers was used by the study to estimate nucleated cell counts. Method: immunoSEQ multiplex PCR; TCRdb's copy keeps in-frame clones and lacks some. That table is the source of V, J and clone size, and D and trimming were worked out from the DNA. Of tens of thousands of clones detected, about four fifths appear once; the ten largest clones hold roughly 20%. The V call is TRBV21-1, the J call TRBJ1-2; no check of the table's D call, TRBD1, against the DNA was made. TRBV21-1 corresponds to a pseudogene. The sequence was collected from a human donor in a cohort sampled during active COVID-19. Material: peripheral blood. CDR3 DNA: TGTGCCAGCAGCTCGCGACAGGGGGAGACCTATGGCTACACCTTC. This gives the protein CASSSRQGETYGYTF.